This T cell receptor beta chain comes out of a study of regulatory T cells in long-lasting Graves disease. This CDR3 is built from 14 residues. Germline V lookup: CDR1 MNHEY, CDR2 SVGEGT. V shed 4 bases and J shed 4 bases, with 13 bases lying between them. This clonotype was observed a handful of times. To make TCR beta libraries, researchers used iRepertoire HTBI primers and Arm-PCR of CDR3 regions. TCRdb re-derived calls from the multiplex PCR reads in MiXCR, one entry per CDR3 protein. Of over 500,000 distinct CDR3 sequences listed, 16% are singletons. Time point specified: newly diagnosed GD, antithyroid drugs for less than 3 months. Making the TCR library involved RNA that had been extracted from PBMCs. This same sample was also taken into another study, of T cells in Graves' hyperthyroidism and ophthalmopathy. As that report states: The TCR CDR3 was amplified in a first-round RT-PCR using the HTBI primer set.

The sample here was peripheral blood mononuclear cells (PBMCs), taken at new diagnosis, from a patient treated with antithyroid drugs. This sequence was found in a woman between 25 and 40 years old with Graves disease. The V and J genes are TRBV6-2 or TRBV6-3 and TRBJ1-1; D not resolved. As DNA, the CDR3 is TGTGCCAGCAGTTCATGGGAAGGAAGCACTGAAGCTTTCTTT. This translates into CASSSWEGSTEAFF.